The next 19 T cell receptor beta chains were all read from a single sample in a study of vaccination effects on CD4 cells after COVID-19 (dated by TCRdb to between 2021 and 2023). After less than 13 days of culture, CD4+ T cells were isolated with the EasySep CD4+ T cell isolation kit. The antigens these receptors bind are not known. To prepare the library, the immunoSEQ multiplex PCR assay was applied. The immuneACCESS repertoire file appears here via TCRdb, limited to in-frame rearrangements. These files lack a portion of the clones; in checked studies, under half of the deficit traces to unresolved V genes, and the cause of the others is not known. A total of about 38,000 clones appear in this sample, about 81% of them only once. The ten largest clones capture 2.5% to 3.5% of the sample. The input for sequencing was CD4+ T cells from PBMCs cultured without peptide, taken before COVID-19 vaccination. The source of these receptors is a human donor who received a COVID-19 vaccine.

V gene TRBV5-5 combines with J gene TRBJ1-3; D is unclear. The CDR3 length is 15 residues. Per the germline V gene, CDR1 is SGHKS and CDR2 is YYEKEE (reference sequence). V was cut by 1 base and J by 0 bases, with 8 bases left in between. CDR3 loop: CASSLRHNSGNTIYF. CDR3 bases: TGTGCCAGCAGCTTGAGGCATAACTCTGGAAACACCATATATTTT.

The chain couples TRBV7-3 to TRBJ2-2; D is possibly TRBD2 (6 bases). The germline V and J ends were trimmed by 3 bases and 0 bases, with 11 bases remaining between them. This CDR3 contains 16 residues. CDR1 SGHTA and CDR2 FQGTGA come from the germline V gene. CDR3 sequence: CASSLEAGPNTGELFF. The CDR3 nucleotides read TGTGCCAGCAGCTTGGAAGCGGGCCCGAACACCGGGGAGCTGTTTTTT. Full variable domain (rest looked up from reference TRBV7-3 and TRBJ2-2): GAGVSQTPSNKVTEKGKYVELRCDPISGHTALYWYRQSLGQGPEFLIYFQGTGAADDSGLPNDRFFAVRPEGSVSTLKIQRTERGDSAVYLCASSLEAGPNTGELFFGEGSRLTVL.

This clone occurred a few times. The V call is TRBV19, the J call TRBJ1-3; 7 bases are a match to TRBD1. CDR3 length: 16 residues. Germline assignment: CDR1 LNHDA and CDR2 SQIVND (reference sequence). Trimming took 6 bases from V and 0 from J; bases not matched to a gene: 8. CDR3 nucleotide sequence: TGTGCCAGTAGCTCCGGGACAGCCTTCTCTGGAAACACCATATATTTT. This encodes CASSSGTAFSGNTIYF. Full variable domain (outside the CDR3, taken from reference TRBV19 and TRBJ1-3): DGGITQSPKYLFRKEGQNVTLSCEQNLNHDAMYWYRQDPGQGLRLIYYSQIVNDFQKGDIAEGYSVSREKKESFPLTVTSAQKNPTAFYLCASSSGTAFSGNTIYFGEGSWLTVV.

This sequence joins TRBV10-2 and TRBJ1-5, with 7 nucleotides matching TRBD1. Per the germline V gene, CDR1 is WSHSY and CDR2 is SAAADI. J lost 7 bases, V lost 4 bases, and 7 bases had no gene match. This CDR3 has 14 residues. Here the CDR3 reads CASSGRQGGQPQHF. The CDR3 region has the DNA TGCGCCAGCAGTGGGAGACAGGGAGGGCAGCCCCAGCATTTT.

This clone was counted once. The rearrangement links TRBV4-1 to TRBJ2-3, with TRBD2 matching 8 bases. CDR1 MGHRA and CDR2 YSYEKL come from the germline V gene. This CDR3 spans 18 amino acids. V shed 8 bases, J shed 3 bases, and the junction held 19 bases outside the gene matches. The CDR3 here is CASAVGRGVARGTDTQYF. The CDR3 DNA sequence: TGCGCCAGCGCCGTAGGGCGGGGGGTCGCCCGTGGGACAGATACGCAGTATTTT.

This clone showed up just once. This chain's CDR3 is CATSDRDRLQETQYF. Here the CDR3 DNA reads TGTGCCACCAGCGACCGGGACAGACTACAAGAGACCCAGTACTTC. The J gene is TRBJ2-5, the V gene TRBV15; the match to TRBD1 covers 7 bases. The CDR3 runs 15 residues. Germline CDR1 is LNHNV and CDR2 is YYDKDF (reference sequence). V shed 5 bases and J 2 bases; nucleotides not matched to a gene: 8. The full variable domain, with the rest looked up from reference TRBV15 and TRBJ2-5, is DAMVIQNPRYQVTQFGKPVTLSCSQTLNHNVMYWYQQKSSQAPKLLFHYYDKDFNNEADTPDNFQSRRPNTSFCFLDIRSPGLGDTAMYLCATSDRDRLQETQYFGPGTRLLVL.

The V and J genes are TRBV23-1 and TRBJ2-5; D ambiguous. TRBV23-1 is known as an ORF, though its function is uncertain. The V end lost 4 bases, the J end lost 3 bases, and 12 bases lay between the germline ends. The CDR3 is 14 amino acids. DNA for the CDR3: TGCGCCAGCAGTCCCCTCGGACCAGAAGAGACCCAGTACTTC. Translation: CASSPLGPEETQYF.

V gene TRBV29-1 combines with J gene TRBJ1-1; D gene ambiguous. CDR3 length equals 11 residues. Germline CDR1 and CDR2: SQVTM and ANQGSEA. V was pared by 4 bases and J by 6 bases, with 9 bases between. CDR3 protein: CSVGGVAEAFF. The DNA of the CDR3 is TGCAGCGTTGGGGGTGTCGCTGAAGCTTTCTTT.

The chain recombines TRBV12-3 or TRBV12-4 with TRBJ2-2; D gene ambiguous. V was shortened by 2 bases and J by 7 bases, with 8 bases between the two germline ends. CDR3 length equals 13 residues. The CDR3 DNA reads as TGTGCCAGCAGTTTACGGGCGAGCGGGGAGCTGTTTTTT. Encoded protein: CASSLRASGELFF.

The V call is TRBV19, the J call TRBJ1-2; D may be TRBD1 (6 bases). CDR1 is LNHDA and CDR2 is SQIVND in the germline V gene (reference sequence). The germline V and J ends were trimmed by 5 bases and 4 bases, with 17 bases remaining between them. CDR3 length: 15 amino acids. The CDR3 region is CASSLQGLLGYGYTF. The CDR3 DNA follows: TGTGCCAGTAGTCTTCAGGGGTTGCTAGGCTATGGCTACACCTTC.

The chain employs TRBV24-1 and TRBJ2-5, with 9 bases matching TRBD1. CDR1 is KGHDR and CDR2 is SFDVKD in the germline V gene. V lost 4 bases, J lost 5 bases, and 10 bases stayed unmatched. This CDR3 has 16 residues. Here the CDR3 DNA reads TGTGCCACCAGTGAGCCCGGGACAGGGACTCAGGAGACCCAGTACTTC. This encodes CATSEPGTGTQETQYF.

The chain employs TRBV7-3 and TRBJ2-5; D is possibly TRBD2 (5 bases). The CDR3 loop spans 13 amino acids. Germline CDR1 is SGHTA and CDR2 is FQGTGA. V shed 5 bases and J shed 3 bases, with 10 bases lying between them. The chain's CDR3 is CASSPPGKETQYF. The CDR3 nucleotides are TGTGCCAGCAGCCCGCCGGGGAAAGAGACCCAGTACTTC.

The chain uses TRBV2 and TRBJ1-5, with D perhaps matching TRBD1 (5 bases). The germline CDR1 and CDR2 sequences are SNHLY and FYNNEI. This CDR3 comprises 13 residues. Deletions cut 7 bases from V and 6 bases from J, with 13 bases between. The CDR3 DNA follows: TGTGCCAGCATACTGGGGCAAGGTCAGCCCCAGCATTTT. This codes for CASILGQGQPQHF.

The chain joins TRBV5-1 to TRBJ2-3, with 11 bases that match TRBD2. J was trimmed by 2 bases and V by 6 bases; bases with no gene match: 2. Germline lookup yields CDR1 SGHRS and CDR2 YFSETQ. This CDR3 is built from 14 residues. CDR3 in DNA: TGCGCCAGCAAGACTAGCGGGACCACAGATACGCAGTATTTT. Translating it yields CASKTSGTTDTQYF. Combining the CDR3 with reference TRBV5-1 and TRBJ2-3 gives the whole variable domain KAGVTQTPRYLIKTRGQQVTLSCSPISGHRSVSWYQQTPGQGLQFLFEYFSETQRNKGNFPGRFSGRQFSNSRSEMNVSTLELGDSALYLCASKTSGTTDTQYFGPGTRLTVL.

The rearrangement links TRBV2 to TRBJ1-3; 9 nucleotides match TRBD1. J gave up 8 bases and V 5 bases, and 13 bases lay outside the gene matches. The germline CDR1 and CDR2 sequences are SNHLY and FYNNEI. The CDR3 contains 16 residues. The CDR3 sequence: CASSPQEGDRVYTIYF. In nucleotides, the CDR3 is TGTGCCAGCAGTCCTCAGGAGGGGGACAGGGTATACACCATATATTTT.

This clone was detected only once. The J gene is TRBJ2-3, the V gene TRBV27; 9 nucleotides match TRBD1. CDR3 length: 16 amino acids. The J segment lost 3 bases and the V segment lost 5 bases, leaving 9 bases of the junction unmatched. Germline V CDR1 and CDR2: MNHEY, SMNVEV (reference sequence). The DNA of the CDR3 is TGTGCCAGCAGTGCCCCGACAGGGGGGGCGACAGATACGCAGTATTTT. Residues: CASSAPTGGATDTQYF.

This clone was seen a handful of times. The gene calls are TRBV7-9 and TRBJ1-5; 7 nucleotides agree with TRBD1. V was pared by 5 bases and J by 3 bases, with 4 bases of the junction left unmatched. The CDR3 covers 14 residues. Looked up from germline, CDR1 is SEHNR and CDR2 is FQNEAQ (reference sequence). CDR3 region: CASSLGTVNQPQHF. Here the CDR3 DNA reads TGTGCCAGCAGCCTAGGGACAGTCAATCAGCCCCAGCATTTT. Looking up the rest from reference TRBV7-9 and TRBJ1-5 gives the full variable domain: DTGVSQNPRHKITKRGQNVTFRCDPISEHNRLYWYRQTLGQGPEFLTYFQNEAQLEKSRLLSDRFSAERPKGSFSTLEIQRTEQGDSAMYLCASSLGTVNQPQHFGDGTRLSIL.

The chain is built from TRBV7-2 and TRBJ1-6; tentative D call: TRBD1 (5 bases). With 0 bases removed from V and 2 bases from J, the gap between germline ends came to 14 bases. In germline, CDR1 is SGHTA, CDR2 FQGNSA. There are 18 residues in the CDR3. CDR3 nucleotides: TGTGCCAGCAGCTTAGCAGGGAGGGGAGCCCCCTATAATTCACCCCTCCACTTT. It encodes CASSLAGRGAPYNSPLHF.

V is TRBV19 and J is TRBJ2-5; TRBD2 agrees at 14 bases. This CDR3 is built from 15 residues. Trimming at V came to 4 bases and at J to 5 bases, leaving 3 bases not matched to a gene. Per the germline V gene, CDR1 is LNHDA and CDR2 is SQIVND (reference sequence). CDR3: CASSKGLAGGETQYF. In DNA, the CDR3 is TGTGCCAGTAGTAAAGGACTAGCGGGGGGCGAGACCCAGTACTTC.